These T cell receptor beta chains were read from a single sample in a study of shared T cell receptors in the human thymus. The protocol was immunoSEQ multiplex PCR, while the TCRdb copy is restricted to in-frame clones and leaves out a portion. Here the sample spans hundreds of thousands of clones, 70% to 90% being singletons. This sample also belongs to another study, concerning human thymus T cells.

The sample was thymocytes. Source of these receptors: a girl less than two years old with a congenital heart defect. Both conserved end residues are part of each CDR3. Expanded clones are given a class, and other clones once, few, many or no size at all.

v_call	cdr3_length	clone_size	j_call	cdr3_aa
TRBV5-1	17	-	TRBJ1-3	CASSGATGGVAGNTIYF
TRBV5-6	16	once	TRBJ1-1	CASSSPLAKTRSEAFF
TRBV28	14	-	TRBJ1-4	CASSGTGPIEKLFF
TRBV7-2	19	-	TRBJ2-2	CASSFPTPRTDRGTGELFF
TRBV7-6	17	-	TRBJ1-1	CASSPPGAEAMNTEAFF
TRBV6-1	15	-	TRBJ1-1	CASSWSATENTEAFF
TRBV6-5	13	-	TRBJ1-2	CASSPRGYHGYTF
TRBV9	14	once	TRBJ2-5	CASSVGSRGETQYF
TRBV6-1	16	-	TRBJ2-7	CASGAPDSVITYEQYF
TRBV7-8	16	-	TRBJ1-5	CASSLVRGYSNQPQHF
TRBV12-5	14	-	TRBJ1-1	CASGLGHQNTEAFF
TRBV2	13	-	TRBJ1-2	CASSPQANYGYTF
TRBV6-5	14	-	TRBJ1-6	CASTRRTANSPLHF
TRBV6-5	14	-	TRBJ1-5	CASQPKQGSQPQHF